This T cell receptor beta chain was documented in a study of Ad26.COV2.S vaccination and SARS-CoV-2 variants. The germline V gene has CDR1 MNHEY and CDR2 SVGEGT. Trimming took 6 bases from V and 12 from J; bases not matched to a gene: 10. The CDR3 length is 14 residues. General study points: Reportedly, after vaccination the spike-specific CD8+ and CD4+ T cell responses displayed substantial breadth. It was vaccine recipients, not placebo recipients, who had the higher spike-specific TCR breadth. For non-spike TCRs, breadth in vaccine recipients resembled that in placebo recipients.

As regards this clone: The target antigen is unknown.

Method: immunoSEQ multiplex PCR; TCRdb's copy keeps in-frame clones and lacks some. The profile shows just over 350,000 clones, roughly 94% of them singletons. The material sequenced was peripheral blood, taken after recovery from COVID-19. This receptor was taken from a human donor who had recovered from COVID-19. V is TRBV6-2 or TRBV6-3 and J is TRBJ1-6; 8 bases map to TRBD1. This chain's CDR3 is CASSPGQGGRPLHF. The CDR3 DNA reads as TGTGCCAGCAGCCCTGGACAGGGCGGGAGACCCCTCCACTTT.